The text below deals with one T cell receptor (beta chain). Its specificity is not known. The sample comes from a study of early T cells in non-severe SARS-CoV-2 infection. Study as a whole: Sequenced material consisted of bulk RNA (from unsorted whole blood), and chains were unpaired.

Unique molecular identifiers (one per individual cDNA molecule) were attached. One entry per CDR3 protein, called by TCRdb with MiXCR from the 5' RACE reads. Of tens of thousands of distinct CDR3 sequences in the sample, about 13% are singletons; the top ten hold about 6.4%. Study conclusions and caveats: Private and CD4 specificities were missed by VDJdb matching, which favored anti-spike CD8 responses.

Sample: whole blood. This receptor was taken from an adult who was a healthcare worker with PCR-confirmed SARS-CoV-2 infection or an uninfected control (not recorded which).

CDR3 coding DNA: TGTGCCAGCAGCCACCCTCTTACCGGGGAGCTGTTTTTT. This translates into CASSHPLTGELFF. The chain joins TRBV6-5 to TRBJ2-2; the D is unclear. The germline V gene has CDR1 MNHEY and CDR2 SVGAGI. There are 13 residues in the CDR3. Trimming pared 6 bases from V and 5 bases from J, leaving 10 bases between.